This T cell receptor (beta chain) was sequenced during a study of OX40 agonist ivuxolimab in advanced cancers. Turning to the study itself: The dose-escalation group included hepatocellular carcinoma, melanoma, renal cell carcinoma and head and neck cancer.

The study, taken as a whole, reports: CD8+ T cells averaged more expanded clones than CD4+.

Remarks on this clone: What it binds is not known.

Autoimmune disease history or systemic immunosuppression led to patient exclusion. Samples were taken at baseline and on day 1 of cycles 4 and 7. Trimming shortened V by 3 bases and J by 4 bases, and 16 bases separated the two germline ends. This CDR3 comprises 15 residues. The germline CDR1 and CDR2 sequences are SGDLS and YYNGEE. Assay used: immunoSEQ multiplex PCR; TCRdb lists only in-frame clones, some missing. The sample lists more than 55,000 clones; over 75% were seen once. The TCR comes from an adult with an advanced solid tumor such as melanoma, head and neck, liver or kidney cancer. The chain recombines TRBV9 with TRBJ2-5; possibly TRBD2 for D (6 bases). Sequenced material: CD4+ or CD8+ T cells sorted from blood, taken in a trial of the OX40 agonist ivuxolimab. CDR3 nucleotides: TGTGCCAGCAGCGCTTGGGACTTTTATGGAGAGACCCAGTACTTC. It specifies CASSAWDFYGETQYF.